The 28 T cell receptor beta chains presented below share a single source sample, sequenced in a study of CD8 T cells in Susac syndrome (dated by TCRdb to the late 2010s). Library creation used the immunoSEQ multiplex PCR assay. RNA was extracted using the RNeasy kit, and roughly 0.5 to 1 ug of the RNA was reverse transcribed with random hexamers. Through fastp at Q25 and MiXCR, TCRdb rebuilt clones from the public reads, retaining in-frame beta chains. Identical CDR3 proteins give one entry, which carries the most common genes and DNA. Across this sample there are 60,000 to 75,000 distinct CDR3 sequences, with over 90% seen only once. About 0.25% of the sample lies in the top ten. The sequenced sample was CD8+ T cells from PBMCs. The origin of the receptors is a human donor in good health.

The chain joins TRBV6-4 to TRBJ1-1; 7 bases align to TRBD1. Trimming cost V 6 bases and J 7 bases; bases outside gene matches: 8. Germline loops: CDR1 MRHNA, CDR2 SNTAGT. CDR3 length: 13 residues. Here the CDR3 reads CASRDRLSGEAFF. CDR3 DNA: TGTGCCAGCAGGGACAGGCTCTCAGGTGAAGCTTTCTTT.

The chain uses TRBV15 and TRBJ2-2, with no clear D. The CDR3 runs 16 residues. Germline V gene sequence: CDR1 LNHNV, CDR2 YYDKDF (reference sequence). V was trimmed by 1 base and J by 1 base, leaving 10 bases between them. CDR3 loop: CATSRGGRLNTGELFF. The CDR3 DNA reads as TGTGCCACCAGCAGAGGCGGCAGGCTGAACACCGGGGAGCTGTTTTTT.

The chain combines TRBV14 with TRBJ2-7; D not certain. V was cut by 0 bases and J by 5 bases, with 11 bases left in between. Germline values: CDR1 SGHDN, CDR2 FVKESK. The CDR3 totals 14 residues. CDR3 nucleotide sequence: TGTGCCAGCAGCCAAGACACAGTGATGGACGAGCAGTACGTC. Protein product: CASSQDTVMDEQYV.

The rearrangement joins TRBV27 to TRBJ2-1; 7 nucleotides match TRBD2. Trimming cost V 6 bases and J 7 bases; bases outside gene matches: 12. The germline CDR1 and CDR2 sequences are MNHEY and SMNVEV (reference sequence). The CDR3 sequence is 15 residues long. CDR3 bases: TGTGCCAGCAGCCTGGGGGAGCGGGGAACTAATGAGCAGTTCTTC. It translates to CASSLGERGTNEQFF.

The chain uses TRBV11-2 and TRBJ2-3, with 9 bases that match TRBD2. The J segment lost 10 bases and the V segment lost 5 bases, leaving 4 bases of the junction unmatched. CDR1 is SGHAT, CDR2 FQNNGV, per germline. This CDR3 region has 12 residues. In DNA, the CDR3 is TGTGCCAGCAGCCCCCGGACTAGCGCGCAGTATTTT. Protein product: CASSPRTSAQYF.

In nucleotides, the CDR3 is TGTGCCAGCAGCCAAGCGGTGGGCTTGAACACTGAAGCTTTCTTT. Residues: CASSQAVGLNTEAFF. The rearrangement links TRBV4-2 to TRBJ1-1; D is unresolved. The germline gives CDR1 LGHNA, CDR2 YNFKEQ. With 1 base removed from V and 0 bases from J, the gap between germline ends came to 9 bases. There are 15 residues in the CDR3.

This clonotype was seen more than once but under ten times. The chain has TRBV5-1 and TRBJ2-7, with 9 bases matching TRBD1. V dropped 0 bases and J dropped 6; count of bases not matched to a gene: 7. The germline V gene encodes CDR1 SGHRS and CDR2 YFSETQ. The length of the CDR3 is 15 residues. The CDR3 region has the DNA TGCGCCAGCAGCTTGGACAGGGGGCTTCGGCGCGAGCAGTACTTC. Protein sequence: CASSLDRGLRREQYF.

The V gene is TRBV19, the J gene TRBJ2-5; D is unresolved. V was clipped by 0 bases and J by 5 bases, with 10 bases between them. The CDR3 totals 14 residues. Germline CDR1 LNHDA, CDR2 SQIVND (reference sequence). CDR3 amino acids: CASSIEAIGETQYF. For the CDR3, the DNA is TGTGCCAGTAGTATAGAGGCCATAGGGGAGACCCAGTACTTC. The entire variable domain, with the rest obtained from reference TRBV19 and TRBJ2-5, is as follows: DGGITQSPKYLFRKEGQNVTLSCEQNLNHDAMYWYRQDPGQGLRLIYYSQIVNDFQKGDIAEGYSVSREKKESFPLTVTSAQKNPTAFYLCASSIEAIGETQYFGPGTRLLVL.

J is TRBJ2-2 and V is TRBV19; D unclear. The V gene's germline CDR1 is LNHDA and CDR2 SQIVND (reference sequence). This CDR3 contains 13 residues. Trimming took 5 bases from V and 6 from J, leaving 10 bases between them. CDR3 bases: TGTGCCAGTAGTCCCGTCCCCCCCGGGGAGCTGTTTTTT. It codes for CASSPVPPGELFF.

This rearrangement joins TRBV12-3 or TRBV12-4 to TRBJ2-5; D is unclear. The CDR3 contains 13 residues. Trimming pared 4 bases from V and 7 bases from J, leaving 13 bases between. CDR3 DNA sequence: TGTGCCAGCAGTTCGCAGGAGAGGTGGACCCAGTACTTC. This sequence encodes CASSSQERWTQYF.

This clonotype was seen a single time. At one boundary the junction diverges from the germline segment, which might be a read error. The chain is built from TRBV7-7 and TRBJ2-2; D gene ambiguous. This CDR3 is built from 14 residues. Germline CDR1 is SSHAT and CDR2 is FNYEAQ (reference sequence). DNA of the CDR3: TGTGCTAGCAGCTATGCGTTGAACACCGGGGAGCTGTTTTTT. It translates to CASSYALNTGELFF.

V and J are TRBV19 and TRBJ2-3; tentative D call: TRBD1 (5 bases). Germline V gene sequence: CDR1 LNHDA, CDR2 SQIVND (reference sequence). The CDR3 extends over 11 amino acids. V dropped 0 bases and J dropped 11 bases, with 6 bases sitting between them. CDR3 coding DNA: TGTGCCAGTAGTATAGAACAGGTGCAGTATTTT. The encoded protein is CASSIEQVQYF.

This chain joins TRBV7-9 and TRBJ1-1; D is possibly TRBD1 (5 bases). V was trimmed by 6 bases and J by 5 bases, leaving 19 bases between them. The CDR3 runs 15 residues. Germline CDR1 and CDR2: SEHNR and FQNEAQ (reference sequence). This CDR3 reads CASSRTTGGETEAFF. The DNA of the CDR3 is TGTGCCAGCAGTCGCACCACTGGGGGGGAGACTGAAGCTTTCTTT.

This clonotype was found once. The J gene is TRBJ2-1, the V gene TRBV4-1; TRBD2 aligns across 7 bases. Per the germline V gene, CDR1 is MGHRA and CDR2 is YSYEKL. Losses at the gene ends were 0 bases for V and 7 bases for J; bases not matched to a gene: 3. CDR3 length equals 14 residues. As DNA, the CDR3 is TGCGCCAGCAGCCAAGAGGGTAGCGGGAATGAGCAGTTCTTC. Translated: CASSQEGSGNEQFF.

The CDR3 DNA is TGCAGCGGAGATGAGCAGTTCTTC. Its protein product is CSGDEQFF. The chain recombines TRBV29-1 with TRBJ2-1; D is ambiguous. This CDR3 contains 8 residues. V was trimmed by 7 bases and J by 8 bases, leaving 3 bases between them. Per the germline V gene, CDR1 is SQVTM and CDR2 is ANQGSEA.

The gene calls are TRBV15 and TRBJ2-6; TRBD1 matches at 8 bases. Per the germline V gene, CDR1 is LNHNV and CDR2 is YYDKDF (reference sequence). This CDR3 contains 15 residues. The ends lost 10 bases at V and 0 bases at J; junction bases unmatched: 5. The CDR3 sequence: CAIADRVSGANVLTF. For the CDR3, the DNA is TGTGCCATCGCGGACAGGGTCTCTGGGGCCAACGTCCTGACTTTC.

The chain links TRBV7-9 to TRBJ2-1; D might be TRBD1 (6 bases). V dropped 5 bases and J dropped 6 bases, with 20 bases sitting between them. The CDR3 covers 16 residues. Germline loops: CDR1 SEHNR, CDR2 FQNEAQ (reference sequence). For the CDR3, the DNA is TGTGCCAGCAGCCCAACCAGGGGTCAGTGGAGCAATGAGCAGTTCTTC. It encodes CASSPTRGQWSNEQFF.

V is TRBV27 and J is TRBJ1-5; D perhaps matches TRBD1 (5 bases). This CDR3 is 15 amino acids long. Germline V gene lookup returns CDR1 MNHEY and CDR2 SMNVEV (reference sequence). The ends were cut back, 5 bases at V and 2 bases at J, with 13 bases in the middle. The CDR3 nucleotides are TGTGCCAGCAGTCCGACAGTTTTGGGCAATCAGCCCCAGCATTTT. This translates into CASSPTVLGNQPQHF.

This chain links TRBV7-2 with TRBJ1-5; unclear D gene. The CDR3 is 16 amino acids. V gave up 5 bases and J gave up 0 bases, with 14 bases separating them. Germline-derived CDR1 and CDR2 are SGHTA and FQGNSA. CDR3 sequence: CASSEAGTYSNQPQHF. The CDR3 nucleotides read TGTGCCAGCAGCGAGGCGGGAACTTATAGCAATCAGCCCCAGCATTTT.

This rearrangement joins TRBV14 to TRBJ2-7; TRBD1 or TRBD2 may be the D gene (5 bases each). V lost 8 bases and J lost 5, with 13 bases in between. The CDR3 contains 12 residues. CDR1 and CDR2 from the germline V gene are SGHDN and FVKESK. CDR3: CASLGEGHEQYF. Here the CDR3 DNA reads TGTGCCAGCCTGGGGGAAGGGCACGAGCAGTACTTC.

The gene calls are TRBV7-9 and TRBJ1-4; tentative D call: TRBD1 (6 bases). The CDR3 consists of 13 residues. Per the germline V gene, CDR1 is SEHNR and CDR2 is FQNEAQ (reference sequence). Trimming left V 5 bases short and J 8 bases short, with 12 bases between. CDR3 sequence (DNA): TGTGCCAGCAGCCCCCGGGACACGGAAAAACTGTTTTTT. It specifies CASSPRDTEKLFF.

This clonotype occurred once. The J gene is TRBJ2-7, the V gene TRBV5-1; D is possibly TRBD1 or TRBD2 (5 bases each). The V end was cut by 4 bases, the J end by 2 bases, with 13 bases between. This CDR3 comprises 14 residues. CDR1 SGHRS and CDR2 YFSETQ come from the germline V gene. CDR3 residues: CASSPRGRAYEQYF. CDR3 nucleotides: TGCGCCAGCAGCCCACGGGGCAGGGCCTACGAGCAGTACTTC.

The CDR3: CSARTSGGYEQYF. In DNA form, the CDR3 reads TGCAGTGCGCGGACTAGCGGGGGCTACGAGCAGTACTTC. The V gene is TRBV20-1, the J gene TRBJ2-7; 13 bases line up with TRBD2. Germline CDR1 and CDR2: DFQATT and SNEGSKA (reference sequence). This CDR3 contains 13 residues. J lost 3 bases, V lost 6 bases, and 2 bases had no gene match.

V and J are TRBV9 and TRBJ1-1; no definite D call. This CDR3 is 13 amino acids long. Trimming stripped 4 bases from V and 10 bases from J, with 17 bases between. Germline values: CDR1 SGDLS, CDR2 YYNGEE. The CDR3, as DNA: TGTGCCAGCAGCCCCGAGGACCTAACGAGAGCTTTCTTT. Amino acids: CASSPEDLTRAFF.

The chain recombines TRBV28 with TRBJ2-7; weak D call: TRBD2 (5 bases). V lost 6 bases and J lost 2, with 17 bases in between. There are 15 residues in the CDR3. Germline V CDR1 and CDR2: MDHEN, SYDVKM. The CDR3 coding sequence is TGTGCCAGCAGCCGACGGATGGGAGATGCCTACGAGCAGTACGTC. This codes for CASSRRMGDAYEQYV.

This chain connects TRBV7-3 to TRBJ2-3, with TRBD2 matching 14 bases. This CDR3 has 17 residues. After removal of 6 bases from V and 6 bases from J, the junction contained 11 bases not matched to a gene. In germline, CDR1 is SGHTA, CDR2 FQGTGA. CDR3 sequence: CASSLGLAGGLWDTQYF. The CDR3 nucleotides read TGTGCCAGCAGTCTAGGACTAGCGGGGGGACTTTGGGATACGCAGTATTTT.

This clonotype was found once. The CDR3 loop reads CASRTPRLAGQETQYF. In DNA, the CDR3 is TGTGCCAGCAGAACACCCAGACTAGCGGGGCAAGAGACCCAGTACTTC. The chain combines TRBV6-2 or TRBV6-3 with TRBJ2-5; 11 bases line up with TRBD2. In germline, CDR1 is MNHEY, CDR2 SVGEGT. The CDR3 is 16 residues long. The trim removed 6 bases at V and 2 bases at J, leaving 8 bases unmatched.

V usage is TRBV29-1 and J usage is TRBJ1-1, with D perhaps TRBD1 (6 bases). Trimming took 8 bases from V and 1 from J, leaving 14 bases between them. The germline CDR1 and CDR2 sequences are SQVTM and ANQGSEA. This CDR3 is built from 13 residues. The CDR3 nucleotides read TGCAGCATCTCCGGGACATCGAACACTGAAGCTTTCTTT. It is translated as CSISGTSNTEAFF.